This T cell receptor beta chain emerged from a study of CD8 T cells in ankylosing spondylitis. This clonotype was recorded a few times. The antigen remains undetermined. Whole-study findings and limits: Disease-linked clones reportedly showed significant enrichment in matched ankylosing spondylitis synovial fluid. Roughly eight highly homologous variants made up a TCR beta motif, and this motif appeared characteristic of ankylosing spondylitis blood.

TCRdb used MiXCR to reprocess the 5' RACE reads, holding one entry per CDR3 protein. Here the sample spans 230,000 or so distinct CDR3 sequences, about a sixth being singletons. Source material: blood, either unsorted or a sorted T cell fraction (not recorded which). This receptor was taken from a male donor with ankylosing spondylitis or in good health (not recorded which).

Here the CDR3 reads CASRGVLNTEAFF. The CDR3 DNA is TGTGCCAGCAGGGGGGTATTAAACACTGAAGCTTTCTTT. This chain joins TRBV6-1 and TRBJ1-1; D is possibly TRBD1 (5 bases). V was pared by 6 bases and J by 2 bases, with 10 bases between. The germline V gene encodes CDR1 MNHNS and CDR2 SASEGT. This CDR3 spans 13 amino acids.